This T cell receptor beta chain was documented in a study of memory CD8 T cells in hepatitis C reinfection. Whole-study context: HCV reinfection meant a positive HCV RNA test after two negative tests at least 60 days apart.

The sample's time point: peak reinfection, 3 to 8 weeks after reinfection detection. Sorted cells were sequenced directly ex vivo without any in vitro expansion. Control naive CD8 T cells came from two donors at all three reinfection time points. Clones were read by immunoSEQ multiplex PCR, and TCRdb kept only the in-frame ones, dropping some. The data hold thousands of clones, with 85% to 90% observed a single time. J gave up 2 bases and V 0 bases, and 4 bases lay outside the gene matches. Germline V gene lookup returns CDR1 SGHAT and CDR2 FQNNGV. The CDR3 loop spans 16 amino acids. The rearrangement joins TRBV11-2 to TRBJ1-3; the match to TRBD1 covers 7 bases. This receptor was obtained from a man aged 45-60 years with hepatitis C virus infection. The sample consisted of naive CD8+ T cells sorted from blood. The CDR3 bases are TGTGCCAGCAGCTTAGAGGCAGGGGGAACTGGAAACACCATATATTTT. Its translation: CASSLEAGGTGNTIYF.